These 15 T cell receptor beta chains were sequenced from one sample in a study of T-cell reconstitution after alpha-beta-depleted transplantation in children. Unique molecular identifiers were incorporated into the prepared TCRbeta library. TCRdb redid the calling of the PCR reads with MiXCR, one entry per CDR3 protein. The sample consists of hundreds of thousands of distinct CDR3 sequences, 16% of them appearing once. The material sequenced was PBMCs from the stem cell graft donor, taken from the stem cell graft. These receptors all come from a human donor who donated a stem cell graft to a child with acute myeloid leukemia.

This clonotype was recorded many times. The chain is built from TRBV20-1 and TRBJ2-7, with D tentatively TRBD2 (7 bases). Germline V gene sequence: CDR1 DFQATT, CDR2 SNEGSKA (reference sequence). The CDR3 consists of 13 residues. The germline V and J ends were trimmed by 3 bases and 4 bases, with 13 bases remaining between them. This chain's CDR3 is CSARGGRDYEQYV. The CDR3, as DNA: TGCAGTGCTAGGGGGGGGCGGGATTACGAGCAGTACGTC.

This sequence joins TRBV9 and TRBJ2-1, with a weak D call TRBD2 (6 bases). Germline V gene lookup returns CDR1 SGDLS and CDR2 YYNGEE. The CDR3 extends over 14 amino acids. The germline V and J ends were trimmed by 2 bases and 7 bases, with 13 bases remaining between them. In nucleotides, the CDR3 is TGTGCCAGCAGCGTGGGGGGTTTGGGGAATGAGCAGTTCTTC. It encodes CASSVGGLGNEQFF.

The V gene is TRBV7-2, the J gene TRBJ2-3, with a tentative D call TRBD1 (5 bases). Per the germline V gene, CDR1 is SGHTA and CDR2 is FQGNSA. Trimming cost V 7 bases and J 2 bases, with 10 bases left between them. CDR3 length: 13 residues. CDR3 residues: CASIDSNTDTQYF. CDR3 DNA: TGTGCCAGCATCGACAGCAACACAGATACGCAGTATTTT.

This clonotype was recorded many times. The rearrangement uses TRBV7-2 and TRBJ2-3; D is ambiguous. This CDR3 contains 16 residues. CDR1 and CDR2 (germline): SGHTA, FQGNSA. Trimming took off 7 bases at V and 1 base at J, with 18 bases between the two ends. The CDR3 reads CASTTRRASGTDTQYF. CDR3 nucleotides: TGTGCCAGCACCACGCGACGAGCGTCTGGCACAGATACGCAGTATTTT.

Ten or more counts support this clonotype. The chain couples TRBV7-2 to TRBJ2-5; D call uncertain. The V end lost 3 bases, the J end lost 0 bases, and 5 bases lay between the germline ends. Germline V gives CDR1 SGHTA, CDR2 FQGNSA. The CDR3 runs 13 residues. CDR3 nucleotide sequence: TGTGCCAGCAGCTTCGGGTACCAAGAGACCCAGTACTTC. Its protein is CASSFGYQETQYF.

Ten or more counts support this clonotype. The gene calls are TRBV20-1 and TRBJ1-5; possibly TRBD1 for D (5 bases). With 2 bases removed from V and 3 bases from J, the gap between germline ends came to 14 bases. The germline V gene encodes CDR1 DFQATT and CDR2 SNEGSKA (reference sequence). CDR3 length: 15 amino acids. The CDR3 loop reads CSARKWGGDNQPQHF. The CDR3 DNA sequence: TGCAGTGCTAGAAAATGGGGGGGTGACAATCAGCCCCAGCATTTT.

This clonotype was observed many times. The chain carries TRBV20-1 and TRBJ2-3, with 8 positions matching TRBD1. Looked up from germline, CDR1 is DFQATT and CDR2 is SNEGSKA (reference sequence). This CDR3 region has 13 residues. J gave up 0 bases and V 8 bases, and 4 bases lay outside the gene matches. The CDR3: CSPQGASTDTQYF. CDR3 DNA sequence: TGCAGTCCGCAGGGGGCAAGCACAGATACGCAGTATTTT.

The chain has TRBV18 and TRBJ1-5, with 7 bases that match TRBD1. The V and J ends lost 1 base and 2 bases, in that order; junction bases with no gene match: 5. The V gene's germline CDR1 is KGHSH and CDR2 LQKENI. CDR3 length: 16 residues. The CDR3 coding sequence is TGTGCCAGCTCACCACAGGGGGCGGTCGGCAATCAGCCCCAGCATTTT. This sequence encodes CASSPQGAVGNQPQHF.

The V and J genes are TRBV10-3 and TRBJ2-1, with TRBD2 matching over 8 bases. This CDR3 comprises 14 residues. With 6 bases clipped from V and 9 bases from J, the junction kept 10 bases outside the gene matches. Germline V CDR1 and CDR2: ENHRY, SYGVKD. The CDR3 spells CAISHGTSDGEQFF. The CDR3 DNA sequence: TGTGCCATCAGCCATGGGACTAGTGACGGTGAGCAGTTCTTC.

This clonotype was recorded a few times. V and J are TRBV29-1 and TRBJ2-3; no clear D. The germline V gene has CDR1 SQVTM and CDR2 ANQGSEA. The V gene lost 6 bases and the J gene lost 3 bases, with 10 bases spanning the gap. This CDR3 spans 12 amino acids. CDR3 loop: CSVSTSTDTQYF. The CDR3 bases are TGCAGCGTCTCTACAAGTACAGATACGCAGTATTTT.

The chain links TRBV5-1 to TRBJ2-7, with 9 bases lining up with TRBD1. V lost 3 bases and J lost 3; bases outside the gene matches: 10. The CDR3 is 16 residues long. The V gene's germline CDR1 is SGHRS and CDR2 YFSETQ. The CDR3 is CASSSRDREAGYEQYF. CDR3 nucleotides: TGCGCCAGCAGCTCCCGGGACAGGGAAGCGGGCTACGAGCAGTACTTC.

This clonotype was found a few times. The gene calls are TRBV3-1 and TRBJ2-5; D gene unclear. CDR3 length: 13 amino acids. Trimming removed 4 bases from V and 5 bases from J, with 11 bases in between. Germline CDR1 and CDR2: LGHDT and YNNKEL (reference sequence). The CDR3 sequence: CASSRSSGETQYF. DNA of the CDR3: TGTGCCAGCAGCCGCTCTAGTGGTGAGACCCAGTACTTC.

This chain connects TRBV7-8 to TRBJ2-6; D gene ambiguous. Trimming removed 7 bases from V and 0 bases from J, with 10 bases in between. In germline, CDR1 is SGHVS, CDR2 FQNEAQ. The CDR3 has 15 residues. This CDR3 reads CASTWMISGANVLTF. The CDR3 bases are TGTGCCAGCACCTGGATGATCTCTGGGGCCAACGTCCTGACTTTC.

The J gene is TRBJ1-2, the V gene TRBV12-3 or TRBV12-4; D unclear. This CDR3 is 12 amino acids long. The ends were cut back, 6 bases at V and 2 bases at J, with 7 bases in the middle. CDR3 sequence: CASRDGNYGYTF. Here the CDR3 DNA reads TGTGCCAGCAGGGACGGAAACTATGGCTACACCTTC.

This clonotype was observed a handful of times. The chain carries TRBV21-1 and TRBJ2-2; TRBD2 reflects the table's D call only, with no check against the DNA. TRBV21-1 is marked as a pseudogene. The CDR3 contains 17 residues. The CDR3 nucleotides read TGTGCCAGCAGCAGCAGCCGGGACCTAGCCACGACCGGGGAGCTGTTTTTT. Its translation is CASSSSRDLATTGELFF.